The source of this T cell receptor beta chain is a study of breast tumors, draining lymph nodes, adjacent tissues (dated by TCRdb to about 2016). Regarding the complete study: In breast cancer patients, the study compared the TCR beta repertoires of tumor, adjacent nontumor tissue and axillary lymph nodes. In human breast cancer, the study set out to assess how tumor, surrounding tissue and draining lymph node repertoires relate to one another and whether T cells might be exchanged between them. Beyond this particular receptor, the publication reports: A scenario in which most tumor T cells derive from the lymph node and then expand within tumor tissue was judged to be consistent with the data. The study presented the conclusion that tumor T cells originate in lymph nodes as consistent with a hypothesis, not as something directly demonstrated. Tumor T-cell repertoires showed less diversity than lymph node repertoires and more diversity than nontumor tissue repertoires, and tumor T-cell repertoires showed preferential V and J gene usage. Tumor and nontumor tissue repertoires were significantly more similar in luminal-like than in basal-like breast cancer.

V lost 4 bases and J lost 1 base, and the count of bases not matched to a germline gene is 5. From cysteine to phenylalanine, the CDR3 is 15 amino acids long. Kept here is only the CDR3 DNA, which spans 45 bases and is read in frame from base 1. Taken from the germline V gene (reference sequence), the CDR1 and CDR2 loops are LNHDA and SQIVND. The instrument given in TCRdb is Illumina HiSeq 2000. TCR beta chain libraries were generated through multiplex PCR amplification. High-throughput sequencing was used to analyze the amplified TCR beta chain products. TCRdb trimmed the raw reads at Q25, called clones with MiXCR and kept productive beta chains. Duplicate CDR3 protein sequences are folded into a single record with the most common DNA and genes. For this sample the table gives 200,000 to 300,000 distinct CDR3 sequences, of which 30% to 35% were detected only once. The leading ten clones occupy about 1% of the sample.

Lymph node samples came from the axillary draining lymph nodes of breast cancer patients. As regards this clonotype: There is no known antigen for this receptor. One base away lies a much larger clone, so this may be a sequencing read error.

This TCR came from a female donor with breast cancer. Some clones in this sample may be carry-over from other donors' samples. The V gene is TRBV19 and the J gene is TRBJ1-2, with 8 bases matching TRBD1. The sample comprised axillary lymph node tissue. The CDR3 protein sequence reads: CASSTDREGNYGYTF. The DNA is TGTGCCAGTAGTACGGACAGGGAGGGTAACTATGGCTACACCTTC.